One and the same sample provided the 6 T cell receptor beta chains below, sequenced in a study of blood T cell repertoires in COVID-19. Sequencing used immunoSEQ multiplex PCR; TCRdb keeps in-frame clones, though not all of them. This sample carries more than 350,000 clones, 70% to 90% of them seen once, and the ten largest clones take around 9.3%. Material for sequencing was peripheral blood. All receptors come from a woman in her 30s with COVID-19, enrolled during active disease.

The genes are TRBV2 and TRBJ2-3; D ambiguous. V was cut by 2 bases and J by 0 bases, with 18 bases left in between. Per germline, CDR1 SNHLY and CDR2 FYNNEI. This CDR3 is built from 18 residues. CDR3 sequence: CASSERGRFLLSTDTQYF. As DNA, the CDR3 is TGTGCCAGCAGTGAAAGAGGAAGGTTCCTGCTTAGCACAGATACGCAGTATTTT.

The count of this clone is one. This specimen includes other DNA sequences encoding the same CDR3. The chain employs TRBV20-1 and TRBJ2-7; 7 nucleotides line up with TRBD1. The CDR3 consists of 11 residues. With V trimmed by 1 base and J by 6 bases, 0 bases remained unmatched. Germline loops: CDR1 DFQATT, CDR2 SNEGSKA (reference sequence). The CDR3 DNA sequence: TGCAGTGCTAGAGCAGGGGGCGAGCAGTACTTC. Translating it yields CSARAGGEQYF.

The CDR3 spells CASSYGGSRIPQYF. CDR3 bases: TGTGCCAGCAGTTACGGCGGGAGTAGGATACCTCAGTATTTT. The chain uses TRBV6-2 or TRBV6-3 and TRBJ2-3; TRBD2 agrees at 7 bases. Germline V CDR1 and CDR2: MNHEY, SVGEGT. V dropped 2 bases and J dropped 12; count of bases not matched to a gene: 11. CDR3 length equals 14 residues.

This clone appeared a few times. This chain uses TRBV7-9 with TRBJ2-2, with unresolved D. The germline gives CDR1 SEHNR, CDR2 FQNEAQ (reference sequence). V was clipped by 2 bases and J by 6 bases, with 7 bases between them. The length of the CDR3 is 13 residues. This CDR3 reads CASSLRQAGELFF. As DNA, the CDR3 is TGTGCCAGCAGCTTAAGGCAGGCCGGGGAGCTGTTTTTT. Together with reference TRBV7-9 and TRBJ2-2, the CDR3 gives the full variable domain: DTGVSQNPRHKITKRGQNVTFRCDPISEHNRLYWYRQTLGQGPEFLTYFQNEAQLEKSRLLSDRFSAERPKGSFSTLEIQRTEQGDSAMYLCASSLRQAGELFFGEGSRLTVL.

The rearrangement uses TRBV27 and TRBJ2-7; TRBD2 matches 9 bases. The CDR3 consists of 19 residues. Germline values: CDR1 MNHEY, CDR2 SMNVEV (reference sequence). Unmatched junction bases numbered 17, after V lost 5 bases and J lost 0 bases. DNA of the CDR3: TGTGCCAGCAGTCCCCCGGCGGGAGGGGAAACGAGGTACTCCTACGAGCAGTACTTC. Amino acids: CASSPPAGGETRYSYEQYF.

V is TRBV5-5 and J is TRBJ2-7, with 7 bases identical to TRBD1. Germline CDR1 reads SGHKS; CDR2 reads YYEKEE (reference sequence). The CDR3 runs to 15 residues. V was pared by 3 bases and J by 0 bases, with 6 bases of the junction left unmatched. The CDR3 is CASSSGDRLSYEQYF. The CDR3, as DNA: TGTGCCAGCAGCTCAGGGGACAGACTCTCCTACGAGCAGTACTTC.